This T cell receptor (beta chain) stems from a study of identifying expanded T cells in peripheral blood. Overall study findings and caveats: Over about two and four weeks, about 15 and 19 clones changed, versus more than 1 between replicates. Across healthy donors, higher total template counts meant significantly greater approximately two-week count variance.

Data came from immunoSEQ multiplex PCR; TCRdb stores just in-frame clones and leaves some out. The sample lists roughly 92,000 clones, 70% to 90% seen once, with around a fifth in the top ten. During the collection period, no donor immune events like infections were recorded. Regarding this clone: The antigen is unknown.

The specimen sequenced was blood. The sequence was obtained from a person aged 18 to 75 in good health.

DNA for the CDR3: TGTGCCAGCAGCCCCCGCGTGGACAGCGGAATAGGGCCCTATGGCTACACCTTC. Amino acid sequence: CASSPRVDSGIGPYGYTF. This chain connects TRBV11-2 to TRBJ1-2, with TRBD1 as a possible D gene (6 bases). The germline V and J ends were trimmed by 5 bases and 4 bases, with 26 bases remaining between them. The CDR3 spans 18 residues. CDR1 and CDR2 from the germline V gene are SGHAT and FQNNGV.